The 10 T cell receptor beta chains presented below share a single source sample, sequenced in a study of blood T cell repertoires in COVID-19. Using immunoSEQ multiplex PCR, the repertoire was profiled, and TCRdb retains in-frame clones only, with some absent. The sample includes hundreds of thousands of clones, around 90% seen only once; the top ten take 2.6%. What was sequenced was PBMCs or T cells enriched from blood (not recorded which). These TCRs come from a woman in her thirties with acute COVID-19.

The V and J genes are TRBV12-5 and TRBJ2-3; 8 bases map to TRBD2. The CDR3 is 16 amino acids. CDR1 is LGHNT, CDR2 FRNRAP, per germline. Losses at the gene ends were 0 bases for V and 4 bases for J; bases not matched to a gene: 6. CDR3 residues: CASGLVFGGGSDTQYF. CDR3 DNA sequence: TGTGCTAGTGGTTTGGTATTCGGGGGGGGCTCAGATACGCAGTATTTT.

The chain's CDR3 is CASSQRGGHETQYF. The DNA for the CDR3 is TGTGCCAGCAGCCAGCGGGGGGGCCACGAGACCCAGTACTTC. J is TRBJ2-5 and V is TRBV11-3; 10 bases map to TRBD2. The CDR3 has 14 amino acids. CDR1 and CDR2 (germline): SGHNT, YENEEA. Trimming at V came to 5 bases and at J to 5 bases, leaving 5 bases not matched to a gene.

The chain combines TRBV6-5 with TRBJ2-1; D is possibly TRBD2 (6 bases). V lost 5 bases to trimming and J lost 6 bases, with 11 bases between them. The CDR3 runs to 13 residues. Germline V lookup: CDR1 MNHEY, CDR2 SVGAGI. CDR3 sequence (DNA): TGTGCCAGCAGTCACCGGGACTTCAATGAGCAGTTCTTC. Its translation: CASSHRDFNEQFF.

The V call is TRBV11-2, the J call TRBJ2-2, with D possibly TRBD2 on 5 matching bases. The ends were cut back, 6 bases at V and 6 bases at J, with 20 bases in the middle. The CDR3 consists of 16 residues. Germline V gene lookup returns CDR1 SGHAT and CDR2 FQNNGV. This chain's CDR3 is CASSLGLGRGPGELFF. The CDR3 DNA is TGTGCCAGCAGTCTCGGGCTTGGAAGAGGGCCCGGGGAGCTGTTTTTT.

The CDR3 spells CASSDSTDREASSPLHF. The CDR3 DNA reads as TGTGCCAGCAGTGACTCGACGGACAGGGAAGCGAGTTCACCCCTCCACTTT. The chain recombines TRBV25-1 with TRBJ1-6; 8 bases are shared with TRBD1. The germline gives CDR1 MGHDK, CDR2 SYGVNS. The CDR3 loop spans 17 amino acids. V dropped 3 bases and J dropped 9; count of bases not matched to a gene: 13.

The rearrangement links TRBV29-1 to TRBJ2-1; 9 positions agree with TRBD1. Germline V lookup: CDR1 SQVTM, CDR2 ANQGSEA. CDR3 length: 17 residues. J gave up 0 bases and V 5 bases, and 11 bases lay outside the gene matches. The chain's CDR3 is CSVSGTGFIRSYNEQFF. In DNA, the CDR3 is TGCAGCGTTTCCGGGACAGGGTTTATCCGCTCCTACAATGAGCAGTTCTTC.

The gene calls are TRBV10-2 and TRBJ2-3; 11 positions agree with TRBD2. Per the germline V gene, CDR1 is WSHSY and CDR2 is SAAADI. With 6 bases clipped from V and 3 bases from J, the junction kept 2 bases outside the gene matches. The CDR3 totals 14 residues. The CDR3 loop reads CASRVAGGTDTQYF. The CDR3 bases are TGCGCCAGCAGAGTAGCGGGGGGGACAGATACGCAGTATTTT.

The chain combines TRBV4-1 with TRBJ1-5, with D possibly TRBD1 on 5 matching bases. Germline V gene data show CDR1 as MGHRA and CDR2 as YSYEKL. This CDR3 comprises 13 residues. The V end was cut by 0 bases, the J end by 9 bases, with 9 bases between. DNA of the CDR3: TGCGCCAGCAGCCAAGATCGGGGGAGGCCCCAGCATTTT. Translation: CASSQDRGRPQHF.

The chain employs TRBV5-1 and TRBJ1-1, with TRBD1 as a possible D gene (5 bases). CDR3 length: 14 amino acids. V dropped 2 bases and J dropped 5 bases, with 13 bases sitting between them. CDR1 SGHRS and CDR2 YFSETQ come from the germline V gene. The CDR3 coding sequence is TGCGCCAGCAGCTTAGGCGGGGGGAATACTGAAGCTTTCTTT. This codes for CASSLGGGNTEAFF.

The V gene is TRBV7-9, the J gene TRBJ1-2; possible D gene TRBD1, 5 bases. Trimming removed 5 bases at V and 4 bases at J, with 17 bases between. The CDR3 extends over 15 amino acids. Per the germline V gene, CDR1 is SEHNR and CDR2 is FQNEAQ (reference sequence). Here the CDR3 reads CASSQRDDSLYGYTF. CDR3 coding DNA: TGTGCCAGCAGCCAAAGGGATGACAGCCTCTATGGCTACACCTTC.